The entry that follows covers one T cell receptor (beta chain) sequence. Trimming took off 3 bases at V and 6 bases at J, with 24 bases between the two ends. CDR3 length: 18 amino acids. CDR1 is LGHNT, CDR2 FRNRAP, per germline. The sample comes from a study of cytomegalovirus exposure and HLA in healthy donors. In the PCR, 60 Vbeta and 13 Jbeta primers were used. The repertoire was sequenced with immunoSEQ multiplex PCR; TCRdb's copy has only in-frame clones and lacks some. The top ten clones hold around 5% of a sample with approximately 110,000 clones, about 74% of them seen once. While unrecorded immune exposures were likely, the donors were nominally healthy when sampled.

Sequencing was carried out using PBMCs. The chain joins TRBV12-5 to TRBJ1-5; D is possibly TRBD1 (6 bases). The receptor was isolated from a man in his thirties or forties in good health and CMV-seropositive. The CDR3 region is CASGFTPTGSNGGQPQHF. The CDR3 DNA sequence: TGTGCTAGTGGTTTCACCCCGACAGGATCCAATGGAGGTCAGCCCCAGCATTTT.